This TCR beta chain was captured by sequencing in a study of sequential checkpoint blockade in melanoma (dated by TCRdb to about 2019). Some background on the complete study: In a 1:1 randomization, patients received either first-line nivolumab then ipilimumab (arm A) or ipilimumab then nivolumab (arm B). Both trial sequences were followed by maintenance nivolumab. Approximately 80% of the matched pre- and post-treatment tumor biopsy pairs came from the same lesion. DNA from 91 pretreatment melanoma tumor samples underwent TCRbeta immunosequencing. For some 24 patients, matched tumor biopsies were obtained before treatment and at week 13, following single-agent nivolumab (arm A) or ipilimumab (arm B).

The study at large found these results: Patients with increases in tumor T-cell fraction and clonality by week 13 were approximately 30 times more likely to achieve clinical benefit. Validation of the response-prediction model combining TCR metrics and mutation burden is needed in larger, independent patient cohorts. Tumor T-cell fraction and clonality correlated with PD-L1 staining and CD8+ T-cell counts but not with mutational load. Small sample sizes and reduced statistical power limited the within-arm analyses of tumor T-cell fraction. Among patients in the nivolumab-first arm (arm A), tumor TIL clonality before treatment was associated with response (P = .04).

This specimen's treatment or condition label, per the study, means: randomized to nivolumab then ipilimumab (arm A) or the reverse (arm B). None of the patients in the trial had previously been given DNA-damaging chemotherapy. CheckMate 064, a randomized, open-label phase II trial of sequential checkpoint blockade, was the source of the samples, all of which came from patients with melanoma. Genomic DNA from formalin-fixed paraffin-embedded (FFPE) tissue samples served as the input for tumor TCR sequencing. TCRbeta CDR3 regions were immunosequenced from genomic DNA with the immunoSEQ Assay. Genomic DNA was amplified by bias-controlled multiplex PCR before high-throughput sequencing. The original pipeline was this. To quantify the absolute abundance of each unique TCRbeta CDR3 region, the sequences were collapsed and filtered. Clonality, defined as 1 minus Pielou's evenness, was calculated using productive rearrangements only. Tumor T-cell fraction was computed by normalizing TCRbeta template counts to usable DNA, estimated from several housekeeping genes. A previously published method was used to identify clones whose frequencies were significantly greater in on-treatment samples than in baseline samples. Not all clones reach the TCRdb copy of this immuneACCESS table, which keeps in-frame sequences only. Checked studies attribute under half of the gap to unresolved V genes and leave the rest unexplained. V and J calls and clone size are copied from that table; D and trimming were computed from the DNA. This sample gives fewer than 3,500 clones in total; approximately 19% of them show up just once. The ten top clones hold approximately 21% of the sample.

V and J lose 8 bases and 3 bases, and a span of 14 bases separates them. CDR1 and CDR2 were assigned from the germline V gene as KGHSH and LQKENI. The CDR3 runs 14 residues from the cysteine to the phenylalanine. The only DNA kept is the CDR3, 42 bases in frame from the first base. Concerning this clone: Its antigen specificity is not known. No base-level quality is on record; no much larger clone is a single base apart.

This TCR derives from a human donor with melanoma. Rearrangement joined TRBV18 to TRBJ2-1; TRBD1 is a possible D gene, resting on 6 matching bases. The material was tumor tissue (inferred from file names), obtained from a patient given nivolumab and ipilimumab in sequence. CDR3 loop: CASTITGYYNEQFF. The DNA reads TGTGCCAGCACCATAACAGGGTACTACAATGAGCAGTTCTTC.